Presented here are 18 T cell receptor beta chains from one specimen sequenced in a study of CD4 T cells in relation to SARS-CoV-2 and coronaviruses. Their specific antigens are unknown. Before the COVID-19 pandemic, during about 2011-2019, CD4+ T cells were taken from unexposed donors. CD4+ T cells were isolated from the cells after about 11 days of culture. Only in-frame clones appear in the TCRdb table, and some are missing; sequencing was by immunoSEQ multiplex PCR. Of tens of thousands of clones in the sample, about 76% are singletons; the top ten hold about 15%. The sequencing sample was made of CD4+ T cells from PBMCs, cultured in vitro. These TCRs come from a human donor in good health.

The J gene is TRBJ1-6, the V gene TRBV18; TRBD1 is a possible D gene (6 bases). The CDR3 length is 15 residues. Per germline, CDR1 KGHSH and CDR2 LQKENI. V lost 4 bases and J 7 bases, leaving 14 bases between the germline ends. The CDR3: CASSRGQGSNSPLHF. DNA of the CDR3: TGTGCCAGCTCACGGGGGCAGGGATCCAATTCACCCCTCCACTTT. The full variable domain, with the rest looked up from reference TRBV18 and TRBJ1-6, is NAGVMQNPRHLVRRRGQEARLRCSPMKGHSHVYWYRQLPEEGLKFMVYLQKENIIDESGMPKERFSAEFPKEGPSILRIQQVVRGDSAAYFCASSRGQGSNSPLHFGNGTRLTVT.

CDR3 DNA: TGCGCCAGCAGGACTCTTACCTCTTTGGGCGAGCAGTTCTTC. Residues: CASRTLTSLGEQFF. This sequence joins TRBV4-3 and TRBJ2-1; D uncertain. V lost 6 bases and J lost 10, with 19 bases in between. This CDR3 region has 14 residues. Germline V lookup: CDR1 LGHNA, CDR2 YSLEER.

The gene calls are TRBV27 and TRBJ2-1, with D perhaps matching TRBD2 (6 bases). Germline V gene sequence: CDR1 MNHEY, CDR2 SMNVEV (reference sequence). With 4 bases removed from V and 1 base from J, the gap between germline ends came to 14 bases. This CDR3 is built from 16 residues. CDR3 loop: CASSSTGTESYNEQFF. The DNA for the CDR3 is TGTGCCAGCAGTTCAACTGGGACTGAATCCTACAATGAGCAGTTCTTC.

The table lists this clone with a few counts. The chain links TRBV5-4 to TRBJ2-2; D remains ambiguous. This CDR3 comprises 13 residues. V shed 4 bases and J shed 6 bases, with 10 bases lying between them. Germline CDR1 reads SGHNT; CDR2 reads YYREEE (reference sequence). CDR3 nucleotide sequence: TGTGCCAGCAGCGCGACATTCTCCGGGGAGCTGTTTTTT. Its protein product is CASSATFSGELFF.

This sequence joins TRBV6-1 and TRBJ1-5; 10 bases are shared with TRBD1. The CDR3 length is 18 residues. Germline V lookup: CDR1 MNHNS, CDR2 SASEGT. Trimming at V came to 4 bases and at J to 0 bases, leaving 9 bases not matched to a gene. The CDR3 spells CASSGPGQGTYSNQPQHF. The CDR3 nucleotides read TGTGCCAGCAGTGGACCGGGACAGGGGACTTATAGCAATCAGCCCCAGCATTTT.

The gene calls are TRBV4-1 and TRBJ1-6; maybe TRBD1 (6 bases). There are 16 residues in the CDR3. Germline V gene lookup returns CDR1 MGHRA and CDR2 YSYEKL. V lost 2 bases and J 7 bases, leaving 15 bases between the germline ends. CDR3 region: CASSQFGGAANSPLHF. Here the CDR3 DNA reads TGCGCCAGCAGCCAATTCGGGGGCGCGGCGAATTCACCCCTCCACTTT.

This clone was counted only a few times. The J gene is TRBJ1-4, the V gene TRBV13; possibly TRBD1 for D (5 bases). This CDR3 has 14 amino acids. Trimming removed 0 bases from V and 10 bases from J, with 12 bases in between. CDR1 and CDR2 (germline): PRHDT, FYEKMQ (reference sequence). CDR3 amino acids: CASSLGGRGGKLFF. CDR3 DNA sequence: TGTGCCAGCAGCTTAGGCGGACGTGGGGGAAAACTGTTTTTT.

The V call is TRBV9, the J call TRBJ2-7, with 10 nucleotides matching TRBD1. The CDR3 has 14 residues. V dropped 2 bases and J dropped 5; count of bases not matched to a gene: 4. Germline values: CDR1 SGDLS, CDR2 YYNGEE. CDR3 DNA sequence: TGTGCCAGCAGCGTCTCGGGACAGGGGAACGAGCAGTACTTC. This encodes CASSVSGQGNEQYF.

The rearrangement links TRBV4-1 to TRBJ2-1; 9 bases are shared with TRBD2. This CDR3 has 15 residues. After removal of 1 base from V and 10 bases from J, the junction contained 8 bases not matched to a gene. Germline loops: CDR1 MGHRA, CDR2 YSYEKL. Here the CDR3 reads CASSQGGGRAREQFF. CDR3 in DNA: TGCGCCAGCAGCCAAGGAGGCGGGAGGGCACGGGAGCAGTTCTTC.

This chain uses TRBV18 with TRBJ1-2; possible D gene TRBD1, 5 bases. This CDR3 is built from 17 residues. The germline V and J ends were trimmed by 3 bases and 2 bases, with 19 bases remaining between them. Germline-derived CDR1 and CDR2 are KGHSH and LQKENI. The CDR3 loop is CASSPEVGGTGNYGYTF. The CDR3 DNA reads as TGTGCCAGCTCACCGGAAGTAGGAGGGACTGGGAACTATGGCTACACCTTC.

The chain uses TRBV7-2 and TRBJ2-2; 7 positions match TRBD2. The germline V gene has CDR1 SGHTA and CDR2 FQGNSA. The CDR3 loop spans 16 amino acids. The V and J ends lost 0 bases and 1 base, in that order; junction bases with no gene match: 2. The chain's CDR3 is CASSLAGLENTGELFF. Written as DNA, the CDR3 is TGTGCCAGCAGCTTAGCCGGACTAGAGAACACCGGGGAGCTGTTTTTT.

The chain couples TRBV11-2 to TRBJ2-7; D is perhaps TRBD1 (6 bases). V lost 4 bases and J 7 bases, leaving 20 bases between the germline ends. Per germline, CDR1 SGHAT and CDR2 FQNNGV. CDR3 length equals 15 residues. The CDR3 bases are TGTGCCAGCAGCTCTTTGACAGGCCCCTCGGCGGAGCAGTACTTC. As protein: CASSSLTGPSAEQYF.

J is TRBJ2-5 and V is TRBV2, with D perhaps matching TRBD1 (6 bases). The CDR3 is 17 amino acids. V lost 8 bases, J lost 2 bases, and 24 bases lay in between. Germline loops: CDR1 SNHLY, CDR2 FYNNEI. The CDR3 sequence is CASGLSGFGTQQETQYF. The CDR3 region has the DNA TGTGCCAGCGGCCTCTCGGGCTTCGGGACACAGCAAGAGACCCAGTACTTC.

The gene calls are TRBV6-2 or TRBV6-3 and TRBJ1-4, with D possibly being TRBD1 (5 bases). There are 15 residues in the CDR3. Trimming removed 6 bases at V and 5 bases at J, with 16 bases between. Germline V gives CDR1 MNHEY, CDR2 SVGEGT. The CDR3 region is CASSFLRQGNEKLFF. DNA for the CDR3: TGTGCCAGCAGCTTCCTGCGGCAGGGAAATGAAAAACTGTTTTTT.

This chain connects TRBV11-2 to TRBJ2-1, with D possibly being TRBD2 (5 bases). The CDR3 loop spans 17 amino acids. Between the trimmed V and J ends, which lost 5 bases and 1 base, there was a span of 18 bases. CDR1 and CDR2 (germline): SGHAT, FQNNGV. The CDR3 coding sequence is TGTGCCAGCAGCAAGTGGGCGGGCGTCCTTTCCTACAATGAGCAGTTCTTC. Residues: CASSKWAGVLSYNEQFF.

The sample holds a few counts of this clone. The chain carries TRBV28 and TRBJ1-5, with TRBD1 identical over 10 bases. The V gene's germline CDR1 is MDHEN and CDR2 SYDVKM. V shed 5 bases and J 6 bases; nucleotides not matched to a gene: 4. The CDR3 contains 14 residues. The CDR3: CASSLGDRGQPQHF. Here the CDR3 DNA reads TGTGCCAGCAGTCTAGGGGACAGGGGTCAGCCCCAGCATTTT.

The chain carries TRBV7-3 and TRBJ2-7; no clear D. The CDR3 totals 12 residues. The germline V and J ends were trimmed by 1 base and 2 bases, with 3 bases remaining between them. The germline CDR1 and CDR2 sequences are SGHTA and FQGTGA. The CDR3, as DNA: TGTGCCAGCAGCTTAAGGACCTACGAGCAGTACTTC. This sequence encodes CASSLRTYEQYF.

V is TRBV19 and J is TRBJ1-2; TRBD1 matches at 10 bases. Germline CDR1 reads LNHDA; CDR2 reads SQIVND (reference sequence). CDR3 size: 14 residues. With V trimmed by 11 bases and J by 2 bases, 8 bases remained unmatched. The DNA of the CDR3 is TGTGCCGGCAGGGACAGGGGATTAAACTATGGCTACACCTTC. Its protein product is CAGRDRGLNYGYTF. The entire variable domain, with the rest obtained from reference TRBV19 and TRBJ1-2, is as follows: DGGITQSPKYLFRKEGQNVTLSCEQNLNHDAMYWYRQDPGQGLRLIYYSQIVNDFQKGDIAEGYSVSREKKESFPLTVTSAQKNPTAFYLCAGRDRGLNYGYTFGSGTRLTVV.